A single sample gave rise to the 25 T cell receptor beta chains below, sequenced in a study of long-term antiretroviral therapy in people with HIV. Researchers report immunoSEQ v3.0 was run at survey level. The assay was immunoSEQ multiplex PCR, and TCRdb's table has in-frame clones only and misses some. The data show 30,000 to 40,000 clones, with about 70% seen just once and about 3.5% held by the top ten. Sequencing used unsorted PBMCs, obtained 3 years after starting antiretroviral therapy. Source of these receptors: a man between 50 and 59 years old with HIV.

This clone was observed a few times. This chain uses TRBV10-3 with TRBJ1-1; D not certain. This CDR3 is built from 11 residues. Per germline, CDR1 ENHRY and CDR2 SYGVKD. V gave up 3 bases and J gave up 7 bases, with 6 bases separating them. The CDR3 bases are TGTGCCATCAGTGAAGCCTATGAAGCTTTCTTT. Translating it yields CAISEAYEAFF.

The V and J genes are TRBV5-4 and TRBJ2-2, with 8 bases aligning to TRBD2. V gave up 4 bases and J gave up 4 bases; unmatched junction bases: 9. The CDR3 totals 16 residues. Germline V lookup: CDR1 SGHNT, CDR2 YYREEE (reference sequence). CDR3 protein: CASSPWSGGGTGELFF. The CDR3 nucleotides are TGTGCCAGCAGCCCGTGGTCGGGAGGGGGCACCGGGGAGCTGTTTTTT.

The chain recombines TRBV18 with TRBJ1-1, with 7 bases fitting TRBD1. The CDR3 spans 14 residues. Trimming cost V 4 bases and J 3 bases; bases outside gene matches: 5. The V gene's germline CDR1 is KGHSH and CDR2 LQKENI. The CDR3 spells CASSQTGKDTEAFF. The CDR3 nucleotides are TGTGCCAGCTCACAGACAGGGAAAGACACTGAAGCTTTCTTT.

Written as DNA, the CDR3 is TGTGCCAGCAGCAGGTGGGGTAGTACTGAAGCTTTCTTT. It codes for CASSRWGSTEAFF. The V call is TRBV28, the J call TRBJ1-1; D not resolved. The CDR3 totals 13 residues. Trimming pared 6 bases from V and 5 bases from J, leaving 13 bases between. Germline CDR1 MDHEN, CDR2 SYDVKM.

The CDR3 sequence: CASSLRWEDNEQFF. The CDR3 nucleotides are TGTGCCAGCAGCTTAAGATGGGAAGACAATGAGCAGTTCTTC. The chain recombines TRBV7-9 with TRBJ2-1; D is ambiguous. Germline CDR1 SEHNR, CDR2 FQNEAQ (reference sequence). Trimming stripped 2 bases from V and 5 bases from J, with 10 bases between. The CDR3 has 14 residues.

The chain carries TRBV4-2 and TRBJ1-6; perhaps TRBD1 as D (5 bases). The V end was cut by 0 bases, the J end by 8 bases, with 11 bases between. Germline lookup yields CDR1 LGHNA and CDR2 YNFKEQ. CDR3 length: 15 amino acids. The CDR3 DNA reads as TGTGCCAGCAGCCAAGACACGGGGGTAGATTCACCCCTCCACTTT. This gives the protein CASSQDTGVDSPLHF.

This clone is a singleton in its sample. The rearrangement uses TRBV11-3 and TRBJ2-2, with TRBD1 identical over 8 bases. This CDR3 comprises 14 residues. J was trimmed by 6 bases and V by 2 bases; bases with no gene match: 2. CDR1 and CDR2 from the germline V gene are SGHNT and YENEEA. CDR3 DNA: TGTGCCAGCAGCTTAAACAGGGGGTCCGGGGAGCTGTTTTTT. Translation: CASSLNRGSGELFF.

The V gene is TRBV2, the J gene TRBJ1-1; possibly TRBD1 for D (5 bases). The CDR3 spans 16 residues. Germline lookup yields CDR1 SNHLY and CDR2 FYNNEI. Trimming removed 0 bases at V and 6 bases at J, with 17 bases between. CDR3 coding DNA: TGTGCCAGCAGTGAAGCGCCCTATAGAACGGGGCCTGAAGCTTTCTTT. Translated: CASSEAPYRTGPEAFF.

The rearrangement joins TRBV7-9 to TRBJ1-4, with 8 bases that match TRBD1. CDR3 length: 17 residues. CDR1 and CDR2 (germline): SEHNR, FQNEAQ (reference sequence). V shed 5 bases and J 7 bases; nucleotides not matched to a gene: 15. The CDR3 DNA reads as TGTGCCAGCAGCCCCTGGGACAGGATCGTAGCGCGTGAAAAACTGTTTTTT. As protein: CASSPWDRIVAREKLFF.

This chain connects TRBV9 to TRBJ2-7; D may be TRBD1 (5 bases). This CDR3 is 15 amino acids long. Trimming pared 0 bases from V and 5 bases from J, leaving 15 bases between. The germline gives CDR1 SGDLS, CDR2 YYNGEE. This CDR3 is CASSVEPQGSDEQYF. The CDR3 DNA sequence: TGTGCCAGCAGCGTAGAACCTCAGGGATCGGACGAGCAGTACTTC.

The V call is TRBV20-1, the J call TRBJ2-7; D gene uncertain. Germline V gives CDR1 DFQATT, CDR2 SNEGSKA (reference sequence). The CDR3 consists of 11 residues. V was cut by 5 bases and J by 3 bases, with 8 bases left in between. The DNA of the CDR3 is TGCAGTGCTTTTTACAGCTACGAGCAGTACTTC. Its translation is CSAFYSYEQYF.

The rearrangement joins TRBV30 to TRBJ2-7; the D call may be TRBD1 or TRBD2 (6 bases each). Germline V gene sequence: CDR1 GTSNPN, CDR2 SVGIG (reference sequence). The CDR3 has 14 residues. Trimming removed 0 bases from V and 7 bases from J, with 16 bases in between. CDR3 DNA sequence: TGTGCCTGGAGTGTACGGGCCGGAGGGGGGGAGCAGTACTTC. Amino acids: CAWSVRAGGGEQYF.

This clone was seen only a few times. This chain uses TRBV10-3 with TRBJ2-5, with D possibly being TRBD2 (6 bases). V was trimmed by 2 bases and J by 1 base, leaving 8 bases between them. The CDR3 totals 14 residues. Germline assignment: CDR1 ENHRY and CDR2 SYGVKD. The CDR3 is CAISEPGVQETQYF. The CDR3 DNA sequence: TGTGCCATCAGTGAGCCGGGGGTCCAAGAGACCCAGTACTTC.

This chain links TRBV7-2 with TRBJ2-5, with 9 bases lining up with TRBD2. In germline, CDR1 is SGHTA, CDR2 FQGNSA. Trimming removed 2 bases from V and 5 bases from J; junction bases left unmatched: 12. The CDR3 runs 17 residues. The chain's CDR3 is CASSLSRAGGLYETQYF. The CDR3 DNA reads TGTGCCAGCAGCTTATCACGAGCGGGGGGTCTTTATGAGACCCAGTACTTC.

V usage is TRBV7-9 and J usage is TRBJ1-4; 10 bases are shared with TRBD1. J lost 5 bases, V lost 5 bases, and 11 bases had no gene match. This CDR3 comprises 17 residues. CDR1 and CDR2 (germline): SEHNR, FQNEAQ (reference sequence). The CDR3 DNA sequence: TGTGCCAGCAGCAACTTGGACAGGGGGGGATCAAATGAAAAACTGTTTTTT. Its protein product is CASSNLDRGGSNEKLFF.

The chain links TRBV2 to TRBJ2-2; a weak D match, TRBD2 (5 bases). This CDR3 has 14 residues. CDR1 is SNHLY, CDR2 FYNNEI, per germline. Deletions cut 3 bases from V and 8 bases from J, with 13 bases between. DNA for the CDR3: TGTGCCAGCAGTGAGCTAGCCGCAATAGGGGAGCTGTTTTTT. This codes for CASSELAAIGELFF.

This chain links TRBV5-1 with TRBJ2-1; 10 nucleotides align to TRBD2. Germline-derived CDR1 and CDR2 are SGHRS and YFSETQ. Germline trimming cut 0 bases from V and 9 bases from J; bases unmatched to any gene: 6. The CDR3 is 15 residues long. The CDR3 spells CASSLASGSKVEQFF. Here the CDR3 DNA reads TGCGCCAGCAGCTTGGCTAGCGGGAGTAAGGTTGAGCAGTTCTTC.

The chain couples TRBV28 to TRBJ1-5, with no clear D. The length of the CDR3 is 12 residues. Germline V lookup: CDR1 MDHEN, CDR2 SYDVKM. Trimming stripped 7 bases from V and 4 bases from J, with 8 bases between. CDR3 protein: CASISANQPQHF. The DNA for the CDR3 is TGTGCCAGCATTTCAGCAAATCAGCCCCAGCATTTT.

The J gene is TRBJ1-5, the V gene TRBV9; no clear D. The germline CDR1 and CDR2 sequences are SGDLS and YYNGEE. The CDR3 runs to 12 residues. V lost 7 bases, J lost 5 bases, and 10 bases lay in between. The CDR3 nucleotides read TGTGCCAGCGGGCAGTACGATCAGCCCCAGCATTTT. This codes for CASGQYDQPQHF.

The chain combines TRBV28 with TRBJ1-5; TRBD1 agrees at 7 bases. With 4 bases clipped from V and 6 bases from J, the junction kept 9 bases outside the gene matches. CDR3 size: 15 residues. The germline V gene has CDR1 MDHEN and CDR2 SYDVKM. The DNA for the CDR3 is TGTGCCAGCAGTTCCCTCTCAGGGGGAAGTCAGCCCCAGCATTTT. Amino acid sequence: CASSSLSGGSQPQHF.

The DNA of the CDR3 is TGCGCCAGCAGTCGACAGTCTCTGAGCTCCTATAATTCACCCCTCCACTTT. Translation: CASSRQSLSSYNSPLHF. The chain recombines TRBV5-1 with TRBJ1-6, with D maybe TRBD1 (5 bases). V lost 5 bases, J lost 0 bases, and 15 bases lay in between. This CDR3 has 17 amino acids. The V gene's germline CDR1 is SGHRS and CDR2 YFSETQ. Complete variable domain (other parts from reference TRBV5-1 and TRBJ1-6): KAGVTQTPRYLIKTRGQQVTLSCSPISGHRSVSWYQQTPGQGLQFLFEYFSETQRNKGNFPGRFSGRQFSNSRSEMNVSTLELGDSALYLCASSRQSLSSYNSPLHFGNGTRLTVT.

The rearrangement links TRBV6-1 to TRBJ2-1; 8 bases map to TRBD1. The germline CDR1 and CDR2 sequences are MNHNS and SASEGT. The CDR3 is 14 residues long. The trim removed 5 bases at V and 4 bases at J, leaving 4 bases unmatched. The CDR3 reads CASSRTGIYNEQFF. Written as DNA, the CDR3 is TGTGCCAGCAGTCGGACAGGGATTTACAATGAGCAGTTCTTC.

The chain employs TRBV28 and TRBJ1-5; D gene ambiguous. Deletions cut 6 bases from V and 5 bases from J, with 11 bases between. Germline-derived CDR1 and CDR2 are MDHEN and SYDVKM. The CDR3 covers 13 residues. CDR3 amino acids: CASRVRGYQPQHF. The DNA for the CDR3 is TGTGCCAGCAGAGTTCGGGGTTATCAGCCCCAGCATTTT.

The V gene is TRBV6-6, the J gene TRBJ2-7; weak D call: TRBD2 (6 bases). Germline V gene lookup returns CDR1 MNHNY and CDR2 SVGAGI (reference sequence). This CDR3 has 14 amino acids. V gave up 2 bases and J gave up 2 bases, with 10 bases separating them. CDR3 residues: CASSYQGGPYEQYF. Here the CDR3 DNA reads TGTGCCAGCAGTTACCAAGGAGGGCCCTACGAGCAGTACTTC.

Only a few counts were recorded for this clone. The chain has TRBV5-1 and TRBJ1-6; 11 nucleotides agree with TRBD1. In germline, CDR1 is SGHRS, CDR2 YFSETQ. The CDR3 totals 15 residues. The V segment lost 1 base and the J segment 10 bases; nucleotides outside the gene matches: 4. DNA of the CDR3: TGCGCCAGCAGCTTGCAGGGACAGGGGGAATCACCCCTCCACTTT. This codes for CASSLQGQGESPLHF.